Here is one T cell receptor beta chain with its context. For the diagnoses, clinical symptoms, serum thyroxine and TRAb, thyroid ultrasound and orbital computed tomography were used. The sample is drawn from a study of T cells in Graves' hyperthyroidism and ophthalmopathy. Germline V gives CDR1 LGHDT, CDR2 YNNKEL (reference sequence). Trimming took 1 base from V and 5 from J; bases not matched to a gene: 1. CDR3 size: 15 residues. Researchers amplified the TCR beta CDR3 regions from RNA transcripts. Primed by the HTBI set, a first-round RT-PCR was run on the TCR CDR3. TCRdb recomputed calls from the multiplex PCR reads with MiXCR, one row per CDR3 protein. The data hold 500,000 to 600,000 distinct CDR3 sequences, with about 45% observed a single time.

The V and J genes are TRBV3-1 and TRBJ1-5; 11 nucleotides agree with TRBD1. What was sequenced was peripheral blood or thyroid tissue (not recorded which). The sequence derives from a woman aged 18-30 years with Graves' hyperthyroidism. CDR3 protein: CASSQGTGGDQPQHF. CDR3 coding DNA: TGTGCCAGCAGCCAAGGGACAGGGGGCGATCAGCCCCAGCATTTT.